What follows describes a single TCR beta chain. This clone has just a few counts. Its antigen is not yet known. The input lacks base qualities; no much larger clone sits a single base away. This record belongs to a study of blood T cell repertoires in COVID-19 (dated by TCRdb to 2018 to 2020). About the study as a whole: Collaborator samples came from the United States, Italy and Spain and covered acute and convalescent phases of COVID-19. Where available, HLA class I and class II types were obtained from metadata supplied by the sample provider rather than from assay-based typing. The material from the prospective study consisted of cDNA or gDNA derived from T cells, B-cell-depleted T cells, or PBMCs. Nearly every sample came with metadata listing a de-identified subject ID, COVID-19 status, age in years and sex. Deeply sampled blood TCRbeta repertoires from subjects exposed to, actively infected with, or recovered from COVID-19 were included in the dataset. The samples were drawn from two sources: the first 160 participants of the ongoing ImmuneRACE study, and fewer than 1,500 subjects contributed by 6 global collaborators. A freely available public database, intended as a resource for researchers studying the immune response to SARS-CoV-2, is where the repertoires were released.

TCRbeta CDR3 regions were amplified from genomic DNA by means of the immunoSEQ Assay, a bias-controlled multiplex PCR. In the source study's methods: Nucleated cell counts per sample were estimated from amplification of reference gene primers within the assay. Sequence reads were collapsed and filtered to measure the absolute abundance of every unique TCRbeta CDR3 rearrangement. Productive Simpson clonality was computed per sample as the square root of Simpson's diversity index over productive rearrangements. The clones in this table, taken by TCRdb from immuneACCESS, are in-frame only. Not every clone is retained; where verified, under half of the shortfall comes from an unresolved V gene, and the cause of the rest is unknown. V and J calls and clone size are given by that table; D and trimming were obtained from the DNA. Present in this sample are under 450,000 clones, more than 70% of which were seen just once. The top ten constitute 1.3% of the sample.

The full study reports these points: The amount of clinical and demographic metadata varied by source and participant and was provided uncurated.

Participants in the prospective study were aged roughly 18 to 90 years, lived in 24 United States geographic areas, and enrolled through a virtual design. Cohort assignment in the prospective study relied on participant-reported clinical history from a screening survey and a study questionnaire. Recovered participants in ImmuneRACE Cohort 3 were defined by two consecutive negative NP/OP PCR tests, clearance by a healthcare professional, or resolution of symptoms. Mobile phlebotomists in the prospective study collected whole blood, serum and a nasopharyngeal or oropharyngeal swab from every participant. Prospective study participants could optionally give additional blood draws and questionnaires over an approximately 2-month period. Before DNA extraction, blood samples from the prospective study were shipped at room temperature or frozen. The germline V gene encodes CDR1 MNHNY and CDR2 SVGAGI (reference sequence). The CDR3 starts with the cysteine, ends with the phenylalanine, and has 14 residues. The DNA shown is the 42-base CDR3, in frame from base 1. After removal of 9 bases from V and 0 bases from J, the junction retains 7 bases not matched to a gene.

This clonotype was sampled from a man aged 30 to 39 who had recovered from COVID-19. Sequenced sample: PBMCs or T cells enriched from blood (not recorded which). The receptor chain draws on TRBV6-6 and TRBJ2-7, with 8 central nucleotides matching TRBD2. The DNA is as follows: TGTGCCAGTACGGCGGGGGGAAGCTCCTACGAGCAGTACTTC. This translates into CASTAGGSSYEQYF.